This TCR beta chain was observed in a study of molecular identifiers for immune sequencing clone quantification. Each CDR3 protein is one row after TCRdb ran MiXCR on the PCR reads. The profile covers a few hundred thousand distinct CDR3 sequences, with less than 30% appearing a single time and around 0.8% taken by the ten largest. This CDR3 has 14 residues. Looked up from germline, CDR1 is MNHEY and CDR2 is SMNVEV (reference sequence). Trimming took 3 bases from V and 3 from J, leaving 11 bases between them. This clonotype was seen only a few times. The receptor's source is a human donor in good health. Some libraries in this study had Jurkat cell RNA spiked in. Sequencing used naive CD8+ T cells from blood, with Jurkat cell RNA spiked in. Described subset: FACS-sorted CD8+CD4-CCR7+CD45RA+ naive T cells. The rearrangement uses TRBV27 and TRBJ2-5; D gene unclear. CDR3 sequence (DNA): TGTGCCAGCAGTTTTTTGGGCTCCGAAGAGACCCAGTACTTC. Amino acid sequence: CASSFLGSEETQYF.